This T cell receptor beta chain was observed in a study of shared clonotypes between healthy human individuals. About the research overall: CD8 memory received one plate per donor, CD8 naive two, CD4 memory three and CD4 naive three. Study-level findings and limits: Non-shared clonotypes had lower generation probabilities than clonotypes shared by all four sorted-subset donors.

The naive CD8 population came from CD45RO-negative cells selected for CCR7, without terminally differentiated effector memory CD45RA+ cells. Sorted subsets were amplified in replicate PCRs using 200 to 250 ng DNA, 30,000 to 35,000 T cell genomes. Clones were read by immunoSEQ multiplex PCR, and TCRdb kept only the in-frame ones, dropping some. This sample has about 2 million clones, with about 95% found just once. On this clone itself: Its antigen is currently unknown.

With 3 bases removed from V and 4 bases from J, the gap between germline ends came to 18 bases. This CDR3 region has 16 residues. Per the germline V gene, CDR1 is SGDLS and CDR2 is YYNGEE. The clonotype comes from a man younger than 35 in good health. This sequence joins TRBV9 and TRBJ2-3; D may be TRBD2 (6 bases). Source material: naive CD8+ T cells sorted from blood. The chain's CDR3 is CASSGPGSGWSDTQYF. The DNA of the CDR3 is TGTGCCAGCAGCGGGCCGGGTAGCGGTTGGTCAGATACGCAGTATTTT.